Given below is one T cell receptor beta chain in context. Its target is unknown. These data are taken from a study of T cell clonotyping in hematopoietic cell transplantation. Sequenced by immunoSEQ multiplex PCR; TCRdb stores in-frame clones only, minus some. The data contain 9,500 to 15,000 clones, roughly 89% of them singletons. With 6 bases removed from V and 3 bases from J, the gap between germline ends came to 17 bases. The V gene's germline CDR1 is SGHRS and CDR2 YFSETQ. The CDR3 extends over 15 amino acids. General study results and limits: Pathologically expanded recipient clonotypes increased progressively from day 30 to day 180 as diversity fell.

The chain couples TRBV5-1 to TRBJ2-3, with D tentatively TRBD1 or TRBD2 (5 bases each). Sequences were obtained from peripheral blood mononuclear cells. The receptor was derived from a human donor who either received an allogeneic hematopoietic cell transplant for a myeloid malignancy or was a related donor (not recorded which). Some clones in this sample may be carry-over from other donors' samples. In DNA, the CDR3 is TGCGCCAGCACCTCCTGGGGGATCGAAACAGATACGCAGTATTTT. Translated: CASTSWGIETDTQYF.